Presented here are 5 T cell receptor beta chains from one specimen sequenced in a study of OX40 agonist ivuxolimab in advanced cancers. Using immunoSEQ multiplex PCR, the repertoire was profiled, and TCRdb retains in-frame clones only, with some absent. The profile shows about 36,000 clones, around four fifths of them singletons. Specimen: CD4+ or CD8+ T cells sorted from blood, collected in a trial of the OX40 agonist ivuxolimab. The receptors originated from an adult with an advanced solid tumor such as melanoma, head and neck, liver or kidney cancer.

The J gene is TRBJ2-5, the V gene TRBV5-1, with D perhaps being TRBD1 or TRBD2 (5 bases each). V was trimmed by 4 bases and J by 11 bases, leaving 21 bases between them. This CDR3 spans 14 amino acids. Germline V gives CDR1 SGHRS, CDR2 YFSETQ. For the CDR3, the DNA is TGCGCCAGCAGCCTGGACACGGATCTGGGAGAGCAGTACTTC. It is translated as CASSLDTDLGEQYF.

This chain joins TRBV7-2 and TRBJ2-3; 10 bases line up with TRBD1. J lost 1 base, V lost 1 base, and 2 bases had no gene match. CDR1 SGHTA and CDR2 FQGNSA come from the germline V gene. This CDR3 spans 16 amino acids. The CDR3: CASSLGGTGGTDTQYF. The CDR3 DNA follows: TGTGCCAGCAGCTTAGGAGGGACAGGGGGCACAGATACGCAGTATTTT.

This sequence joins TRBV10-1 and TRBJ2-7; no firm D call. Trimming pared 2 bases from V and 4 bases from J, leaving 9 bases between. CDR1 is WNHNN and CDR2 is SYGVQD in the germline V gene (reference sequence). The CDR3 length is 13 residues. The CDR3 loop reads CASSETVGYEQYF. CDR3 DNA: TGCGCCAGCAGTGAGACCGTGGGATACGAGCAGTACTTC.

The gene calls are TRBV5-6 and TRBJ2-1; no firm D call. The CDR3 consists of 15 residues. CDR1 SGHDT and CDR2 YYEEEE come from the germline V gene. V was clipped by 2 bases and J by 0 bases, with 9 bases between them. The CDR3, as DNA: TGTGCCAGCAGCTTAGAGGCCAGCTCCTACAATGAGCAGTTCTTC. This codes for CASSLEASSYNEQFF.

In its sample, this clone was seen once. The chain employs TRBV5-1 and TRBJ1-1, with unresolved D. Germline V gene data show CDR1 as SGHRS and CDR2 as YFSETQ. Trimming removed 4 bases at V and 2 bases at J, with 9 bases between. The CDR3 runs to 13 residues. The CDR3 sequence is CASSVQVNTEAFF. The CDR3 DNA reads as TGCGCCAGCAGCGTTCAGGTAAACACTGAAGCTTTCTTT.